The following is a T cell receptor (beta chain) sequence with its context. Its specificity is unknown. The sequence runs out 3 residues before the end of the CDR3; the remainder is reconstructed from the germline J gene. The data originate from a study of Tregs in tolerant kidney transplant recipients. Study findings and constraints: The small number of patients limits these findings pending further validation. The most relevant donor-specific Treg TCRbeta repertoire apparently came from expansion with activated donor B cells.

Using immunoSEQ multiplex PCR, the repertoire was profiled, and TCRdb retains in-frame clones only, with some absent. The sample totals roughly 53,000 clones. The CDR3 length is 14 residues. CDR1 is SEHNR and CDR2 is FQNEAQ in the germline V gene (reference sequence). Unmatched junction bases numbered 6, after V lost 5 bases and J lost 5 bases. This sequence was found in a human donor who received a combined kidney and bone marrow transplant. The chain combines TRBV7-9 with TRBJ2-1; 7 bases are a match to TRBD2. The material was CD4+ T cells from blood, obtained before the transplant. The sequenced part of the CDR3 DNA is TGTGCCAGCAGCGCTTCCCTAGCGGACAATGAG. This sequence encodes CASSASLADNE. The whole CDR3 sequence reads CASSASLADNEQFF.